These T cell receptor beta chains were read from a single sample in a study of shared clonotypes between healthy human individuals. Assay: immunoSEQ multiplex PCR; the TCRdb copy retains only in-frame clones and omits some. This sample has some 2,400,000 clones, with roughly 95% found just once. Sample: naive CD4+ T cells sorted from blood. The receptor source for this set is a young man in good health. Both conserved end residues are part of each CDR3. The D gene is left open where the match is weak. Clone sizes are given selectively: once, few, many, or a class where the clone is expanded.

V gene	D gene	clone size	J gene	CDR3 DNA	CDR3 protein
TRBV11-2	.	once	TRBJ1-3	TGTGCCAGCAGCTTAGCAGGGGTTGACACCATATATTTT	CASSLAGVDTIYF
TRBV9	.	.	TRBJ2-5	TGTGCCAGCAGCGTAGGGGGGACCACTCGGTCCCAGTACTTC	CASSVGGTTRSQYF
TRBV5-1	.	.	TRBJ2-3	TGCGCCAGCAGCGCCGGACGGGCTAGCACAGATACGCAGTATTTT	CASSAGRASTDTQYF
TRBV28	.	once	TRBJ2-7	TGTGCCAGCACCTCCGCCGGGGGATCCTACGAGCAGTACTTC	CASTSAGGSYEQYF
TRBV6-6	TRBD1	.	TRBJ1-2	TGTGCCAGCAGCCGGACAGGTATTAATGGCTACACCTTC	CASSRTGINGYTF
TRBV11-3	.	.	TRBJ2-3	TGTGCCAGCAGCCCGGGGGCCGGGGGAACCACAGATACGCAGTATTTT	CASSPGAGGTTDTQYF
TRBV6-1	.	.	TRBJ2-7	TGTGCCAGCAGCGATTACGAGCAGTACTTC	CASSDYEQYF
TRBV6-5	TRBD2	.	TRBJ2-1	TGTGCCAGCAGCTATGGCGGGAGGGCCTGGAATGAGCAGTTCTTC	CASSYGGRAWNEQFF
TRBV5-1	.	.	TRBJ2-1	TGCGCCAGCAGCTTGGGAGGATGGGACAATGAGCAGTTCTTC	CASSLGGWDNEQFF
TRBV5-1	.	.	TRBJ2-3	TGCGCCAGCAGCTTGGTTGCTATTCGGAACGCAGATACGCAGTATTTT	CASSLVAIRNADTQYF
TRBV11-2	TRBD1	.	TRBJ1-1	TGTGCCAGCAGCCATGGGGACAGACTGAACACTGAAGCTTTCTTT	CASSHGDRLNTEAFF
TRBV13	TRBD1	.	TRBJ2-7	TGTGCCAGCAGCCCTATTCGGACAGGGTTCCCCTACGAGCAGTACTTC	CASSPIRTGFPYEQYF
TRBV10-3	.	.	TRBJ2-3	TGTGCCATCAGTGGACTCACGGGGTTCAGCACAGATACGCAGTATTTT	CAISGLTGFSTDTQYF
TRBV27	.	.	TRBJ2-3	TGTGCCAGCAGTTTTAGAGGGGTCGACACAGATACGCAGTATTTT	CASSFRGVDTDTQYF
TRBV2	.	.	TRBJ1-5	TGTGCCAGCACACGAGGGGGGACGTCAAGCAATCAGCCCCAGCATTTT	CASTRGGTSSNQPQHF
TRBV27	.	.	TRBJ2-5	TGTGCCAGCAGTTCTCCTCGGACCGGCACGGGGACCCAGTACTTC	CASSSPRTGTGTQYF
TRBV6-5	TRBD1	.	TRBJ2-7	TGTGCCAGCAGTAAGGGGACAGGGGGCTCCTACGAGCAGTACTTC	CASSKGTGGSYEQYF
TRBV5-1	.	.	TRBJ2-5	TGCGCCAGCAGCTTGGACAACCAAGAGACCCAGTACTTC	CASSLDNQETQYF
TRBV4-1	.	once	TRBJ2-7	TGCGCCAGCAGCCAAACATTCGACACCAGCTCCTACGAGCAGTACTTC	CASSQTFDTSSYEQYF
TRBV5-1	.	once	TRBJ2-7	TGCGCCAGCAGCCGTATCCGGGACACCTCCTACGAGCAGTACTTC	CASSRIRDTSYEQYF
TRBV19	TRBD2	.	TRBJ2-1	TGTGCCAGTAGCGCAGCGGGAGGCGTCAATGAGCAGTTCTTC	CASSAAGGVNEQFF
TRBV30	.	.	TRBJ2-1	TGTGCCGCCACCCGGGGGAGCTCCTACAATGAGCAGTTCTTC	CAATRGSSYNEQFF
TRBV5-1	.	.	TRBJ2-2	TGCGCCAGCAGCTTCTATTTCAGGGGCAGTACCGGGGAGCTGTTTTTT	CASSFYFRGSTGELFF
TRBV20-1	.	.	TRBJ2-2	TGCAGTGCCCGTAGGGGCGGGGAGCTGTTTTTT	CSARRGGELFF
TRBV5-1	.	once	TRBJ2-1	TGCGCCAGCAGTCCAAGCTCCTACAATGAGCAGTTCTTC	CASSPSSYNEQFF
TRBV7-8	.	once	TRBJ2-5	TGTGCCAGCAGCTTAGATCAGGGGACCCAGTACTTC	CASSLDQGTQYF